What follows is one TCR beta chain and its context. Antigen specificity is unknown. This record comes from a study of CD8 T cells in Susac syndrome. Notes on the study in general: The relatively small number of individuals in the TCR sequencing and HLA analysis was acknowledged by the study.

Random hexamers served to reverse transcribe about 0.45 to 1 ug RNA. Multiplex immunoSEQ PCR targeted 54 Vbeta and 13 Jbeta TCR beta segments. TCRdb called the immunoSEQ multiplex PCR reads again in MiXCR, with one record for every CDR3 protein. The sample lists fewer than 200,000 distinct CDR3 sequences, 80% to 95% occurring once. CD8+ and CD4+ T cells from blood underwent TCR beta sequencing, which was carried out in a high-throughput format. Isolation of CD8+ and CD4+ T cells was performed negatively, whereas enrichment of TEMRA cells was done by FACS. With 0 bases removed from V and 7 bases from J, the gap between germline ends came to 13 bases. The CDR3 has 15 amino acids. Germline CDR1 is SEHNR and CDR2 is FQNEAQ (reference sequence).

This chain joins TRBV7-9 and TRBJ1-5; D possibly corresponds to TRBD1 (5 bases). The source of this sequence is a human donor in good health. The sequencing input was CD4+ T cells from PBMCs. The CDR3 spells CASSLAGGLQQPQHF. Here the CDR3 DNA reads TGTGCCAGCAGCTTAGCGGGGGGGTTACAACAGCCCCAGCATTTT.